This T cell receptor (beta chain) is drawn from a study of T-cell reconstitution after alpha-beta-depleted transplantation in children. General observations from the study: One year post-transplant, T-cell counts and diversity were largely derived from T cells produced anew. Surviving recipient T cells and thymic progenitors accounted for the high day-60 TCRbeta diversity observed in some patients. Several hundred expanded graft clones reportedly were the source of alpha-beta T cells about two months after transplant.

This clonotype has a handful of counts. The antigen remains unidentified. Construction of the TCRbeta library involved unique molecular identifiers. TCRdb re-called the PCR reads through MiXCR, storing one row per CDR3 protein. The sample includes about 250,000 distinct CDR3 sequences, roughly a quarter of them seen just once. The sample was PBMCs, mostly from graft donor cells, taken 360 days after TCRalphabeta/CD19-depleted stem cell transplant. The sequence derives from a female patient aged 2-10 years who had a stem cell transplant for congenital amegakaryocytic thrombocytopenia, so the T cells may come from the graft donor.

The chain's CDR3 is CASSRDRGTNEQFF. The CDR3 DNA is TGTGCCAGCAGCCGAGACAGGGGTACCAATGAGCAGTTCTTC. V gene TRBV6-2 or TRBV6-3 combines with J gene TRBJ2-1; TRBD1 matches at 8 bases. The J segment lost 6 bases and the V segment lost 6 bases, leaving 7 bases of the junction unmatched. The CDR3 is made up of 14 amino acids. Germline V lookup: CDR1 MNHEY, CDR2 SVGEGT.